This entry lists 8 T cell receptor beta chains sequenced from one sample in a study of naive and memory T cell subsets. Findings and caveats of the study: A few larger clonotypes appeared in naive repertoires, especially CD8, possibly memory cells re-expressing CD45RA.

Their recognized antigens are unknown. An equimolar mix of two oligonucleotides served as the beta constant-region primer for TRBC1 and TRBC2. Ligated cDNA was amplified by four rounds of PCR with nested alpha and beta constant-region primers and SP2. TCRdb recomputed calls from the UMI-ligation and nested PCR reads with MiXCR, one row per CDR3 protein. The data contain 120,000 to 150,000 distinct CDR3 sequences, 15% to 25% of them singletons. Sequencing was done on a sample of naive CD8+ T cells from blood. All receptors come from a human donor in good health.

Only one count was recorded for this clonotype. The CDR3 DNA follows: TGTGCCAGCAAATCTCCACAGGGGCCGAATGGTGAAAAACTGTTTTTT. Translated, it gives CASKSPQGPNGEKLFF. The rearrangement uses TRBV3-2 and TRBJ1-4; TRBD1, as called in the table, went unchecked against the DNA. TRBV3-2 is recorded as a pseudogene. This CDR3 has 16 amino acids.

The genes are TRBV7-2 and TRBJ2-3; D is unresolved. Gene TRBJ1-5 matches the end of the DNA better, so the J call may be wrong. Germline V gene data show CDR1 as SGHTA and CDR2 as FQGNSA. CDR3 length: 11 amino acids. This chain's CDR3 is CASSNGDTQHF. CDR3 sequence (DNA): TGTGCCAGCAGCAACGGGGATACGCAGCATTTT.

This clonotype was seen more than once but under ten times. The chain joins TRBV7-8 to TRBJ1-1; TRBD1 aligns across 12 bases. This CDR3 comprises 14 residues. The junction had 11 bases not matched to a gene; V was cut back by 7 bases and J by 11 bases. Per the germline V gene, CDR1 is SGHVS and CDR2 is FQNEAQ. CDR3 DNA: TGTGCCAGCAACTCCGGGACAGGGGGCCTGGAGGCTTTCTTT. Protein: CASNSGTGGLEAFF.

The rearrangement links TRBV20-1 to TRBJ2-3; D uncertain. The CDR3 loop spans 15 amino acids. The V gene lost 0 bases and the J gene lost 0 bases, with 10 bases spanning the gap. The germline V gene has CDR1 DFQATT and CDR2 SNEGSKA (reference sequence). CDR3 amino acids: CSARDGSTSTDTQYF. CDR3 nucleotide sequence: TGCAGTGCTAGAGATGGCAGTACTAGCACAGATACGCAGTATTTT.

The gene calls are TRBV4-3 and TRBJ1-1; 8 nucleotides match TRBD1. J was trimmed by 4 bases and V by 4 bases; bases with no gene match: 2. Germline assignment: CDR1 LGHNA and CDR2 YSLEER. This CDR3 is 13 amino acids long. The CDR3 protein is CASSRGQGTEAFF. The CDR3 DNA follows: TGCGCCAGCAGCCGCGGACAGGGCACTGAAGCTTTCTTT.

The table lists this clonotype with many counts. The rearrangement joins TRBV7-2 to TRBJ2-3, with TRBD2 identical over 9 bases. Germline CDR1 reads SGHTA; CDR2 reads FQGNSA. There are 15 residues in the CDR3. Trimming took 5 bases from V and 1 from J; bases not matched to a gene: 4. CDR3 protein: CASSPTSGRTDTQYF. In DNA form, the CDR3 reads TGTGCCAGCAGCCCCACTAGCGGGCGCACAGATACGCAGTATTTT.

As to this clonotype: Sequence at one end of the junction differs from germline and may be a read error. The rearrangement joins TRBV7-7 to TRBJ2-5; possible D gene TRBD2, 6 bases. Germline V gene sequence: CDR1 SSHAT, CDR2 FNYEAQ (reference sequence). The CDR3 runs to 14 residues. The DNA of the CDR3 is TGTGCTAGCAGCTTAGCGGCGGATCAAGAGACCCAGTACTTC. It translates to CASSLAADQETQYF.

V is TRBV9 and J is TRBJ2-1; D is ambiguous. Germline lookup yields CDR1 SGDLS and CDR2 YYNGEE. The CDR3 contains 12 residues. V dropped 2 bases and J dropped 5 bases, with 5 bases sitting between them. The CDR3 loop is CASSVGNNEQFF. The CDR3 nucleotides read TGTGCCAGCAGCGTTGGCAACAATGAGCAGTTCTTC.